Shown below are 12 T cell receptor beta chains from a single sample sequenced in a study of shared clonotypes between healthy human individuals (dated by TCRdb to the early 2020s). CD8 naive samples were obtained by positive selection for CCR7 among CD45RO-negative cells, yielding a CD45RA+CCR7+ population from which TemRA cells were excluded. The method behind the library was the immunoSEQ multiplex PCR assay. TCRdb's version of the immuneACCESS table is confined to in-frame rearrangements and falls short of the full clone set. An unresolved V gene accounts for under half of the shortfall where checked; the remainder is of unknown origin. The table for this sample lists some 2.1 million clones; around 93% of them were counted only once. The top ten clones comprise more than 1.5% of the sample. Sequences were obtained from naive CD8+ T cells from PBMCs. The sample's cell subset or site label is to be understood as: CD45RA+CCR7+. The receptors were gathered from a man aged 18 to 29 in good health. Some clones in this sample may be carry-over from other donors' samples.

This chain connects TRBV9 to TRBJ2-1; 9 positions agree with TRBD2. CDR1 and CDR2 (germline): SGDLS, YYNGEE. The CDR3 is made up of 16 amino acids. The V gene end was trimmed by 3 bases and the J gene end by 3 bases; junction bases not matched to a gene: 7. CDR3 amino acids: CASSDYSGSFYNEQFF. The CDR3 coding sequence is TGTGCCAGCAGCGACTATAGCGGGAGTTTCTACAATGAGCAGTTCTTC.

Regarding this clone: At the DNA level, this CDR3 is encoded by other sequences in the same sample as well. CDR3 region: CASSLGLNTEAFF. The CDR3 DNA reads as TGTGCCAGCAGCTTGGGGTTAAACACTGAAGCTTTCTTT. V gene TRBV5-6 combines with J gene TRBJ1-1; D is unresolved. V lost 0 bases, J lost 2 bases, and 5 bases lay in between. The length of the CDR3 is 13 residues. Germline V CDR1 and CDR2: SGHDT, YYEEEE.

V gene TRBV5-1 combines with J gene TRBJ1-1; 7 bases fit TRBD1. V lost 0 bases and J lost 0; bases outside the gene matches: 5. Germline V gene data show CDR1 as SGHRS and CDR2 as YFSETQ. The CDR3 has 16 residues. The CDR3 loop reads CASSLGQGVMNTEAFF. The CDR3 nucleotides read TGCGCCAGCAGCTTGGGACAGGGCGTCATGAACACTGAAGCTTTCTTT.

This rearrangement joins TRBV6-5 to TRBJ1-2, with D unresolved. Trimming stripped 5 bases from V and 1 base from J, with 14 bases between. This CDR3 is 15 amino acids long. CDR1 is MNHEY and CDR2 is SVGAGI in the germline V gene. This CDR3 reads CASSRFDGFNYGYTF. The DNA for the CDR3 is TGTGCCAGCAGTCGTTTCGACGGGTTTAACTATGGCTACACCTTC.

For this clone: This specimen includes other DNA sequences encoding the same CDR3. V usage is TRBV7-9 and J usage is TRBJ2-7, with a weak D call TRBD1 (6 bases). This CDR3 is built from 13 residues. Looked up from germline, CDR1 is SEHNR and CDR2 is FQNEAQ (reference sequence). Trimming stripped 4 bases from V and 2 bases from J, with 9 bases between. The CDR3 loop is CASSSGQTYEQYF. The CDR3 nucleotides are TGTGCCAGCAGCTCCGGACAGACCTACGAGCAGTACTTC.

Of note for this clone: The same CDR3 also results from other DNA sequences found in this sample. V usage is TRBV28 and J usage is TRBJ2-7; possibly TRBD2 for D (6 bases). The CDR3 loop spans 13 amino acids. V lost 2 bases to trimming and J lost 3 bases, with 8 bases between them. Germline lookup yields CDR1 MDHEN and CDR2 SYDVKM. The CDR3 reads CASSLRGIYEQYF. In DNA, the CDR3 is TGTGCCAGCAGTTTACGGGGGATCTACGAGCAGTACTTC.

A word on this clone: Other DNA sequences from this sample encode an identical CDR3 as well. The chain is built from TRBV27 and TRBJ2-7; D gene ambiguous. V gave up 3 bases and J gave up 2 bases, with 8 bases separating them. Germline CDR1 MNHEY, CDR2 SMNVEV (reference sequence). The CDR3 sequence is 13 residues long. CDR3 sequence reads: CASSFSSTYEQYF. The CDR3 DNA reads as TGTGCCAGCAGTTTCAGTTCCACCTACGAGCAGTACTTC.

This rearrangement joins TRBV27 to TRBJ1-1; D gene uncertain. Per germline, CDR1 MNHEY and CDR2 SMNVEV (reference sequence). This CDR3 has 13 amino acids. V was clipped by 7 bases and J by 3 bases, with 12 bases between them. Written as DNA, the CDR3 is TGTGCCAGCAAAGACGGACTTTACACTGAAGCTTTCTTT. Amino acids: CASKDGLYTEAFF.

The V gene is TRBV19, the J gene TRBJ2-1; D gene uncertain. V lost 6 bases to trimming and J lost 8 bases, with 17 bases between them. CDR1 is LNHDA, CDR2 SQIVND, per germline (reference sequence). The CDR3 spans 14 residues. CDR3 residues: CASRRSGPDHEQFF. The CDR3 DNA follows: TGTGCCAGTAGGAGATCGGGTCCGGACCATGAGCAGTTCTTC.

The chain combines TRBV7-9 with TRBJ2-3; D not certain. This CDR3 spans 14 amino acids. Germline CDR1 SEHNR, CDR2 FQNEAQ (reference sequence). The V and J ends lost 0 bases and 5 bases respectively, with 9 bases between them. The CDR3 DNA reads TGTGCCAGCAGCTTAGCGGGGATAGTAGATACGCAGTATTTT. Its protein is CASSLAGIVDTQYF.

Concerning this clone: Other DNA sequences from this sample encode an identical CDR3 as well. The chain links TRBV11-2 to TRBJ1-2; 7 bases match TRBD1. Germline lookup yields CDR1 SGHAT and CDR2 FQNNGV. V trimming: 1 base; J trimming: 4 bases; junction bases outside the gene matches: 3. This CDR3 comprises 14 residues. CDR3 DNA: TGTGCCAGCAGCTTAGGACAGGGACCCTATGGCTACACCTTC. Amino acid sequence: CASSLGQGPYGYTF. Filled out from reference TRBV11-2 and TRBJ1-2, the complete variable domain reads EAGVAQSPRYKIIEKRQSVAFWCNPISGHATLYWYQQILGQGPKLLIQFQNNGVVDDSQLPKDRFSAERLKGVDSTLKIQPAKLEDSAVYLCASSLGQGPYGYTFGSGTRLTVV.

The rearrangement joins TRBV7-9 to TRBJ1-1; 7 nucleotides match TRBD1. Germline V gene data show CDR1 as SEHNR and CDR2 as FQNEAQ (reference sequence). The CDR3 is made up of 14 amino acids. The trim removed 4 bases at V and 1 base at J, leaving 3 bases unmatched. CDR3 region: CASSYRGTNTEAFF. The CDR3 DNA sequence: TGTGCCAGCAGCTACAGGGGCACGAACACTGAAGCTTTCTTT.